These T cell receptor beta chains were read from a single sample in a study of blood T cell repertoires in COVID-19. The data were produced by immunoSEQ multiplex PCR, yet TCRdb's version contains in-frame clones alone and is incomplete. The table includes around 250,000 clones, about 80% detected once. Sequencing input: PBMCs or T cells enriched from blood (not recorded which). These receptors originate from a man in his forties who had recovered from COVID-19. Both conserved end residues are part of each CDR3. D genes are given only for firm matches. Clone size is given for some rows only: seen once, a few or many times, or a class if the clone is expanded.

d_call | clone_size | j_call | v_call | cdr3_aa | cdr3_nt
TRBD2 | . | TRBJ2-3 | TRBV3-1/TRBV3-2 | CASSPRLAGLADTQYF | TGTGCCAGCAGCCCCCGACTAGCGGGGCTAGCAGATACGCAGTATTTT
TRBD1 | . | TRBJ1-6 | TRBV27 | CASSLGQYNSPLHF | TGTGCCAGCAGTTTGGGACAGTATAATTCACCCCTCCACTTT
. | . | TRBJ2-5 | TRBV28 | CASSFSETQYF | TGTGCCAGCAGTTTTTCGGAGACCCAGTACTTC
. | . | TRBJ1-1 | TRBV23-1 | CASSHPRTGFTEAFF | TGCGCCAGCAGTCACCCCCGCACCGGTTTCACTGAAGCTTTCTTT
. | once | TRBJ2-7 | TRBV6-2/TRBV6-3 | CASSYPTGTYEQYF | TGTGCCAGCAGTTACCCTACAGGGACCTACGAGCAGTACTTC
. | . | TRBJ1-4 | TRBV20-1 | CSASSGGRGEKLFF | TGCAGTGCTAGTAGCGGGGGTAGGGGTGAAAAACTGTTTTTT
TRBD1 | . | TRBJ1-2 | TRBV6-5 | CASRMPGQDYGYTF | TGTGCCAGCAGGATGCCGGGACAGGACTATGGCTACACCTTC
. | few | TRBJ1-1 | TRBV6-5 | CASTARVSAEAFF | TGTGCCAGCACGGCCAGGGTTTCGGCTGAAGCTTTCTTT
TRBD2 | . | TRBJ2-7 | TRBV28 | CASSLVGSGALFSYEQYF | TGTGCCAGCAGTTTGGTAGGTAGCGGGGCCCTCTTCTCCTACGAGCAGTACTTC
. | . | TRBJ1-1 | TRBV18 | CASADSMNTEAFF | TGTGCCAGCGCGGACAGCATGAACACTGAAGCTTTCTTT
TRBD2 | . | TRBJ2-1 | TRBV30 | CAWSGGLQGQFF | TGTGCCTGGAGTGGGGGACTACAAGGGCAGTTCTTC
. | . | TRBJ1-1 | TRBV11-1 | CASSLSTRATEAFF | TGTGCCAGCAGCTTAAGTACGAGGGCCACTGAAGCTTTCTTT
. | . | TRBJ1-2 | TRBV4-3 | CASSQAVRNYGYTF | TGCGCCAGCAGCCAAGCCGTGAGGAACTATGGCTACACCTTC
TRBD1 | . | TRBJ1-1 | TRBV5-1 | CASSWGQGSVYTEAFF | TGCGCCAGCAGCTGGGGACAGGGGAGTGTGTACACTGAAGCTTTCTTT
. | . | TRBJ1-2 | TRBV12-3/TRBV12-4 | CASSFDGVYGYTF | TGTGCCAGCAGTTTTGACGGGGTTTATGGCTACACCTTC
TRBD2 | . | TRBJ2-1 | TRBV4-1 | CASSQVLAGKQFF | TGCGCCAGCAGCCAAGTGCTAGCGGGGAAGCAGTTCTTC
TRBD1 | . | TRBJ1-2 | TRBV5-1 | CASSFEGAKGYTF | TGCGCCAGCAGCTTTGAGGGGGCTAAGGGCTACACCTTC
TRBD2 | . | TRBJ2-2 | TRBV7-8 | CASSSGRVGELFF | TGTGCCAGCAGCTCGGGGAGGGTCGGGGAGCTGTTTTTT
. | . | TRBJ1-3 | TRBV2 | CASTRRGGNLGNTIYF | TGTGCCAGTACCCGGAGGGGGGGTAATTTGGGAAACACCATATATTTT